One sample yielded the 29 T cell receptor beta chains listed below, sequenced in a study of OX40 agonist ivuxolimab in advanced cancers. The method was immunoSEQ multiplex PCR; TCRdb's version includes in-frame clones alone and lacks a portion of them. Here the sample spans around 80,000 clones, around 88% being singletons. The sample was CD4+ or CD8+ T cells sorted from blood, taken in a trial of the OX40 agonist ivuxolimab. These TCRs come from an adult with an advanced solid tumor such as melanoma, head and neck, liver or kidney cancer.

The rearrangement uses TRBV7-2 and TRBJ1-1; TRBD1 aligns across 7 bases. The CDR3 extends over 14 amino acids. Per the germline V gene, CDR1 is SGHTA and CDR2 is FQGNSA. Unmatched junction bases numbered 5, after V lost 5 bases and J lost 2 bases. CDR3: CASSRNRGNTEAFF. For the CDR3, the DNA is TGTGCCAGCAGCCGTAACAGGGGTAACACTGAAGCTTTCTTT. Full variable domain (outside the CDR3, taken from reference TRBV7-2 and TRBJ1-1): GAGVSQSPSNKVTEKGKDVELRCDPISGHTALYWYRQSLGQGLEFLIYFQGNSAPDKSGLPSDRFSAERTGGSVSTLTIQRTQQEDSAVYLCASSRNRGNTEAFFGQGTRLTVV.

The chain joins TRBV2 to TRBJ2-4, with D uncertain. The CDR3 totals 11 residues. V dropped 8 bases and J dropped 16 bases, with 18 bases sitting between them. Germline CDR1 reads SNHLY; CDR2 reads FYNNEI. Here the CDR3 DNA reads TGTGCCAGCCTTAGAGGCGTTCTCAAATACTTC. This translates into CASLRGVLKYF.

The chain combines TRBV6-6 with TRBJ1-1; weak D call: TRBD1 (6 bases). The V end lost 2 bases, the J end lost 1 base, and 11 bases lay between the germline ends. The CDR3 has 15 amino acids. Germline lookup yields CDR1 MNHNY and CDR2 SVGAGI (reference sequence). The CDR3 region has the DNA TGTGCCAGCAGTTACCCCGCAGGGGAGAACACTGAAGCTTTCTTT. Amino acid sequence: CASSYPAGENTEAFF.

This clone has just one count. This chain connects TRBV9 to TRBJ2-2; perhaps TRBD2 as D (5 bases). V lost 2 bases to trimming and J lost 7 bases, with 18 bases between them. The CDR3 loop spans 16 amino acids. Looked up from germline, CDR1 is SGDLS and CDR2 is YYNGEE. The CDR3 is CASSVGRDPRGGELFF. The CDR3 DNA reads as TGTGCCAGCAGCGTCGGAAGAGACCCACGGGGCGGGGAGCTGTTTTTT.

V and J are TRBV19 and TRBJ2-5, with D tentatively TRBD1 (7 bases). Germline lookup yields CDR1 LNHDA and CDR2 SQIVND (reference sequence). This CDR3 has 14 amino acids. V was trimmed by 6 bases and J by 4 bases, leaving 15 bases between them. The CDR3 region has the DNA TGTGCCAGTAGGGGGAGGACAGGCAGAGAGACCCAGTACTTC. Translation: CASRGRTGRETQYF.

The rearrangement links TRBV7-3 to TRBJ2-5; D is perhaps TRBD2 (6 bases). V was trimmed by 5 bases and J by 6 bases, leaving 16 bases between them. The CDR3 has 14 residues. Germline V lookup: CDR1 SGHTA, CDR2 FQGTGA. The CDR3 DNA follows: TGTGCCAGCAGCATCACTCCGGAGGGAAAGACCCAGTACTTC. Translated: CASSITPEGKTQYF.

The rearrangement uses TRBV7-2 and TRBJ2-7; 7 bases match TRBD2. Germline V CDR1 and CDR2: SGHTA, FQGNSA. The length of the CDR3 is 16 residues. The V and J ends lost 1 base and 1 base, in that order; junction bases with no gene match: 7. The CDR3 region has the DNA TGTGCCAGCAGCTTAGATCTAGCGGCCGGGTCCTACGAGCAGTACTTC. This sequence encodes CASSLDLAAGSYEQYF.

V usage is TRBV11-3 and J usage is TRBJ2-2; TRBD1 matches 7 bases. Losses at the gene ends were 5 bases for V and 0 bases for J; bases not matched to a gene: 3. The CDR3 sequence is 15 residues long. The germline gives CDR1 SGHNT, CDR2 YENEEA. Here the CDR3 reads CASSTGQANTGELFF. Here the CDR3 DNA reads TGTGCCAGCAGCACTGGACAGGCGAACACCGGGGAGCTGTTTTTT.

The CDR3 DNA is TGCAGCGCTTGGACTAGCGGGAGTGGGTACGAGCAGTACTTC. It specifies CSAWTSGSGYEQYF. J is TRBJ2-7 and V is TRBV29-1; 13 nucleotides line up with TRBD2. Germline V gene sequence: CDR1 SQVTM, CDR2 ANQGSEA. There are 14 residues in the CDR3. After removal of 7 bases from V and 4 bases from J, the junction contained 7 bases not matched to a gene.

This clone was observed a single time. The rearrangement uses TRBV7-2 and TRBJ1-1; 7 positions match TRBD1. This CDR3 is built from 16 residues. V shed 5 bases and J 1 base; nucleotides not matched to a gene: 10. The germline V gene has CDR1 SGHTA and CDR2 FQGNSA. CDR3 region: CASSPRQGVKNTEAFF. The CDR3 region has the DNA TGTGCCAGCAGCCCCCGTCAGGGGGTAAAGAACACTGAAGCTTTCTTT. The full variable domain, in which reference TRBV7-2 and TRBJ1-1 provide the parts outside the CDR3, is GAGVSQSPSNKVTEKGKDVELRCDPISGHTALYWYRQSLGQGLEFLIYFQGNSAPDKSGLPSDRFSAERTGGSVSTLTIQRTQQEDSAVYLCASSPRQGVKNTEAFFGQGTRLTVV.

This clone was picked up one time. The chain links TRBV7-3 to TRBJ2-2; D not certain. V lost 6 bases and J 0 bases, leaving 5 bases between the germline ends. This CDR3 region has 13 residues. Germline CDR1 SGHTA, CDR2 FQGTGA. The CDR3 region is CASRDTNTGELFF. The CDR3 DNA reads TGTGCCAGCAGGGATACGAACACCGGGGAGCTGTTTTTT.

The V call is TRBV6-5, the J call TRBJ2-7; D may be TRBD1 (6 bases). Between the trimmed V and J ends, which lost 7 bases and 2 bases, there was a span of 9 bases. Per germline, CDR1 MNHEY and CDR2 SVGAGI. CDR3 length: 12 amino acids. In DNA form, the CDR3 reads TGTGCCAGCACCGGGACAACCTACGAGCAGTACTTC. Protein: CASTGTTYEQYF.

The rearrangement links TRBV28 to TRBJ1-5, with D unclear. CDR3 size: 11 residues. Between the trimmed V and J ends, which lost 5 bases and 5 bases, there was a span of 4 bases. Germline CDR1 MDHEN, CDR2 SYDVKM. CDR3 bases: TGTGCCAGCAGTACCGATCAGCCCCAGCATTTT. Encoded protein: CASSTDQPQHF.

The rearrangement uses TRBV2 and TRBJ2-7, with TRBD1 as a possible D gene (5 bases). The V and J ends lost 2 bases and 7 bases respectively, with 18 bases between them. This CDR3 is 15 amino acids long. The V gene's germline CDR1 is SNHLY and CDR2 FYNNEI. The chain's CDR3 is CASSEQSALKGEQYF. In DNA form, the CDR3 reads TGTGCCAGCAGTGAACAGTCGGCCCTTAAGGGGGAGCAGTACTTC.

The gene calls are TRBV15 and TRBJ2-2; D unresolved. CDR1 is LNHNV, CDR2 YYDKDF, per germline (reference sequence). V dropped 1 base and J dropped 1 base, with 4 bases sitting between them. The CDR3 totals 14 residues. DNA of the CDR3: TGTGCCACCAGCAGAGCCCGGAACACCGGGGAGCTGTTTTTT. This sequence encodes CATSRARNTGELFF.

V usage is TRBV7-6 and J usage is TRBJ2-1; a possible D gene is TRBD1 (5 bases). V shed 1 base and J shed 6 bases, with 10 bases lying between them. CDR1 SGHVS and CDR2 FNYEAQ come from the germline V gene. There are 14 residues in the CDR3. This CDR3 reads CASSLVSDSNEQFF. In DNA, the CDR3 is TGTGCCAGCAGCTTAGTAAGTGACAGCAATGAGCAGTTCTTC.

The chain recombines TRBV4-3 with TRBJ2-6, with unresolved D. Germline CDR1 is LGHNA and CDR2 is YSLEER. The CDR3 extends over 16 amino acids. Deletions cut 1 base from V and 9 bases from J, with 16 bases between. CDR3: CASSQVQVPPYNVLTF. In DNA, the CDR3 is TGCGCCAGCAGCCAAGTCCAGGTGCCGCCGTACAACGTCCTGACTTTC.

This chain connects TRBV19 to TRBJ2-5; 8 positions agree with TRBD2. The CDR3 covers 14 residues. V was pared by 8 bases and J by 4 bases, with 9 bases of the junction left unmatched. Germline lookup yields CDR1 LNHDA and CDR2 SQIVND (reference sequence). The CDR3 here is CASCGGGLGETQYF. Here the CDR3 DNA reads TGTGCCAGTTGCGGCGGGGGGCTGGGAGAGACCCAGTACTTC.

The CDR3 nucleotides read TGTGCCAGCAGCCAAGGTCGGCTAGCGGACACCAATGAGCAGTTCTTC. Encoded protein: CASSQGRLADTNEQFF. The rearrangement links TRBV4-2 to TRBJ2-1, with TRBD2 matching over 7 bases. CDR3 length: 16 amino acids. CDR1 and CDR2 from the germline V gene are LGHNA and YNFKEQ. V shed 1 base, J shed 6 bases, and the junction held 9 bases outside the gene matches.

The genes are TRBV5-6 and TRBJ2-5, with a weak D call TRBD1 (5 bases). The CDR3 extends over 15 amino acids. V lost 1 base, J lost 5 bases, and 15 bases lay in between. Germline values: CDR1 SGHDT, CDR2 YYEEEE. In nucleotides, the CDR3 is TGTGCCAGCAGCTTGCTTCCCAGGGCTAGGGAGACCCAGTACTTC. Amino acid sequence: CASSLLPRARETQYF.

The genes are TRBV19 and TRBJ2-5; TRBD2 matches at 8 bases. J gave up 2 bases and V 5 bases, and 10 bases lay outside the gene matches. Germline CDR1 and CDR2: LNHDA and SQIVND (reference sequence). This CDR3 comprises 16 residues. For the CDR3, the DNA is TGTGCCAGTAGTGGATGGACTAGCATGGGTCAAGAGACCCAGTACTTC. Protein: CASSGWTSMGQETQYF. Full variable domain (rest looked up from reference TRBV19 and TRBJ2-5): DGGITQSPKYLFRKEGQNVTLSCEQNLNHDAMYWYRQDPGQGLRLIYYSQIVNDFQKGDIAEGYSVSREKKESFPLTVTSAQKNPTAFYLCASSGWTSMGQETQYFGPGTRLLVL.

The rearrangement links TRBV27 to TRBJ2-7, with TRBD2 matching 11 bases. CDR1 and CDR2 from the germline V gene are MNHEY and SMNVEV (reference sequence). The CDR3 has 14 residues. The J segment lost 5 bases and the V segment lost 8 bases, leaving 8 bases of the junction unmatched. CDR3: CASPRLAGFNEQYF. CDR3 nucleotide sequence: TGTGCCAGCCCCAGACTAGCGGGATTCAACGAGCAGTACTTC.

The chain combines TRBV7-9 with TRBJ2-2; the D gene is possibly TRBD1 (5 bases). V was shortened by 4 bases and J by 2 bases, with 17 bases between the two germline ends. This CDR3 comprises 17 residues. Looked up from germline, CDR1 is SEHNR and CDR2 is FQNEAQ (reference sequence). The CDR3, as DNA: TGTGCCAGCAGCTCCCCCCAGGGATCCCCCAACACCGGGGAGCTGTTTTTT. This sequence encodes CASSSPQGSPNTGELFF.

The genes are TRBV19 and TRBJ2-7, with unresolved D. Per the germline V gene, CDR1 is LNHDA and CDR2 is SQIVND (reference sequence). Deletions cut 6 bases from V and 0 bases from J, with 18 bases between. The CDR3 has 16 amino acids. The CDR3, as DNA: TGTGCCAGTAGGTCCCTGCAGAAGCCAAACTCCTACGAGCAGTACTTC. Translating gives CASRSLQKPNSYEQYF.

This clone was picked up one time. The rearrangement uses TRBV5-1 and TRBJ1-3; D may be TRBD1 (6 bases). The CDR3 length is 16 residues. Germline V lookup: CDR1 SGHRS, CDR2 YFSETQ. The V and J ends lost 6 bases and 0 bases respectively, with 16 bases between them. In DNA, the CDR3 is TGCGCCAGCAAACGGACAGATCGGAGCTCTGGAAACACCATATATTTT. Translating gives CASKRTDRSSGNTIYF.

This sequence joins TRBV30 and TRBJ1-2; the D is unclear. The CDR3 totals 13 residues. Germline V CDR1 and CDR2: GTSNPN, SVGIG (reference sequence). Trimming cost V 0 bases and J 6 bases, with 11 bases left between them. The CDR3 DNA sequence: TGTGCCTGGAGTGTACTAGCTGAAGATGGCTACACCTTC. This codes for CAWSVLAEDGYTF.

The J gene is TRBJ1-5, the V gene TRBV7-3; D gene unclear. This CDR3 spans 13 amino acids. Per germline, CDR1 SGHTA and CDR2 FQGTGA. Trimming took off 0 bases at V and 4 bases at J, with 4 bases between the two ends. The CDR3 loop reads CASSLTGNQPQHF. CDR3 in DNA: TGTGCCAGCAGCTTAACTGGGAATCAGCCCCAGCATTTT.

The chain recombines TRBV6-5 with TRBJ2-1; 8 bases match TRBD1. CDR3 length equals 14 residues. Germline V gene data show CDR1 as MNHEY and CDR2 as SVGAGI. V was clipped by 6 bases and J by 7 bases; unmatched bases: 8. In nucleotides, the CDR3 is TGTGCCAGCAGCCCTAAACGACAGGGGAATGAGCAGTTCTTC. Its translation: CASSPKRQGNEQFF.

For this clone: A junction boundary mismatches the germline segment, possibly from a read error. The chain couples TRBV2 to TRBJ2-1; the match to TRBD2 covers 9 bases. Germline V gene data show CDR1 as SNHLY and CDR2 as FYNNEI. CDR3 size: 15 residues. For the CDR3, the DNA is TGTGCCGGCAGTGAAAAGGCGGGAGGGCCAGGACAGCAGTTCTTC. It translates to CAGSEKAGGPGQQFF.